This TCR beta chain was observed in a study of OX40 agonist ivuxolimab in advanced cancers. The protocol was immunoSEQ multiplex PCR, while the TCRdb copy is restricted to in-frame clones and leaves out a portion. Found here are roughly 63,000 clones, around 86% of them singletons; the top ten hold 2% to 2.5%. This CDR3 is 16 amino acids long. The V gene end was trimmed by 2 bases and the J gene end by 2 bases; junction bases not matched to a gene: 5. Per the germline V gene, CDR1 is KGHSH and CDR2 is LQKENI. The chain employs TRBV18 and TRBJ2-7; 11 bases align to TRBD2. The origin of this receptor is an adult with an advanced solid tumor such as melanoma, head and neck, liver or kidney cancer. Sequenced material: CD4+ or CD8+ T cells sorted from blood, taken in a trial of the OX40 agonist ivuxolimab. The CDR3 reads CASSPASGRHTYEQYF. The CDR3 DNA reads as TGTGCCAGCTCACCAGCTAGCGGGAGGCATACCTACGAGCAGTACTTC.